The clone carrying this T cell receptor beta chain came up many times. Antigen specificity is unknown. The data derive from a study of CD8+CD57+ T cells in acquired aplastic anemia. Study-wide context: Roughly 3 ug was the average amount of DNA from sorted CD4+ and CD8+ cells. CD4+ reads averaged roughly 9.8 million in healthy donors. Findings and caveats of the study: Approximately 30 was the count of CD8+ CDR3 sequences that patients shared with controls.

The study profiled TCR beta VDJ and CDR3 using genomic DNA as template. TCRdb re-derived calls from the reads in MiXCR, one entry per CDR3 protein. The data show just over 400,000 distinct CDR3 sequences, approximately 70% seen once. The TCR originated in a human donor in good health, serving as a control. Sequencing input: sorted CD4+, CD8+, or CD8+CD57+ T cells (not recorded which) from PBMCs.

DNA for the CDR3: TGTGCCAGCAGCTTAGACGGCAGGGGGCTTGGCTACACCTTC. Its protein product is CASSLDGRGLGYTF. The V and J genes are TRBV11-2 and TRBJ1-2; 8 positions match TRBD1. V lost 0 bases and J lost 7; bases outside the gene matches: 4. The CDR3 extends over 14 amino acids. In germline, CDR1 is SGHAT, CDR2 FQNNGV. The whole variable domain, filled in from reference TRBV11-2 and TRBJ1-2, reads EAGVAQSPRYKIIEKRQSVAFWCNPISGHATLYWYQQILGQGPKLLIQFQNNGVVDDSQLPKDRFSAERLKGVDSTLKIQPAKLEDSAVYLCASSLDGRGLGYTFGSGTRLTVV.